This is a list of T cell receptor beta chains from one sample in a study of blood T cell repertoires in COVID-19. Repertoires were generated with immunoSEQ multiplex PCR, while TCRdb's copy carries only in-frame clones and drops some. This sample has about 240,000 clones, with roughly 80% found just once. The sequencing sample was made of peripheral blood. The receptors were gathered from a woman aged 80 or over with acute or convalescent COVID-19. Both conserved end residues are part of each CDR3. The order of the fields is clone size, D gene, J gene, V gene, CDR3 protein, CDR3 DNA. D genes are given only for firm matches. Rows give clone size only sometimes, using once, few, many, or a class for an expanded clone.

clone size: once
D gene: NA
J gene: TRBJ1-1
V gene: TRBV3-1/TRBV3-2
CDR3 protein: CASSQYQAIGARTEAFF
CDR3 DNA: TGTGCCAGCAGCCAATACCAGGCGATAGGGGCTCGGACTGAAGCTTTCTTT

clone size: NA
D gene: NA
J gene: TRBJ1-3
V gene: TRBV27
CDR3 protein: CASSPGPLFSGNTIYF
CDR3 DNA: TGTGCCAGCAGTCCAGGTCCTCTATTCTCTGGAAACACCATATATTTT

clone size: NA
D gene: NA
J gene: TRBJ2-7
V gene: TRBV6-5
CDR3 protein: CASSRQSSYEQYF
CDR3 DNA: TGTGCCAGCAGCCGACAGTCCTCCTACGAGCAGTACTTC

clone size: NA
D gene: TRBD1
J gene: TRBJ2-7
V gene: TRBV18
CDR3 protein: CASSPSGQGLTYEQYF
CDR3 DNA: TGTGCCAGCTCACCGTCCGGACAGGGCCTAACCTACGAGCAGTACTTC

clone size: NA
D gene: NA
J gene: TRBJ1-2
V gene: TRBV18
CDR3 protein: CASSPRDTNYGYTF
CDR3 DNA: TGTGCCAGCTCACCACGGGACACCAACTATGGCTACACCTTC

clone size: NA
D gene: TRBD2
J gene: TRBJ2-1
V gene: TRBV2
CDR3 protein: CASSQTSGTYNEQFF
CDR3 DNA: TGTGCCAGCAGCCAGACTAGCGGGACCTACAATGAGCAGTTCTTC

clone size: once
D gene: TRBD1
J gene: TRBJ1-1
V gene: TRBV4-2
CDR3 protein: CASSQAQGAVNTEAFF
CDR3 DNA: TGTGCCAGCAGCCAAGCACAGGGGGCGGTGAACACTGAAGCTTTCTTT

clone size: NA
D gene: NA
J gene: TRBJ1-1
V gene: TRBV7-9
CDR3 protein: CASSLAGVTEAFF
CDR3 DNA: TGTGCCAGCAGCTTAGCCGGGGTCACTGAAGCTTTCTTT

clone size: few
D gene: TRBD2
J gene: TRBJ2-1
V gene: TRBV5-4
CDR3 protein: CASSRGLAPYNEQFF
CDR3 DNA: TGTGCCAGCAGCCGGGGACTAGCCCCCTACAATGAGCAGTTCTTC

clone size: NA
D gene: TRBD2
J gene: TRBJ2-7
V gene: TRBV7-2
CDR3 protein: CASSLGLAYEQYF
CDR3 DNA: TGTGCCAGCAGCTTGGGACTAGCCTACGAGCAGTACTTC

clone size: once
D gene: NA
J gene: TRBJ2-5
V gene: TRBV3-1/TRBV3-2
CDR3 protein: CASSLLTGLQETQYF
CDR3 DNA: TGTGCCAGCAGCCTCCTGACAGGACTCCAAGAGACCCAGTACTTC

clone size: few
D gene: TRBD1
J gene: TRBJ1-6
V gene: TRBV5-5
CDR3 protein: CASTPYRDRARSPLHF
CDR3 DNA: TGTGCCAGCACCCCTTATCGAGACAGGGCAAGATCACCCCTCCACTTT

clone size: few
D gene: NA
J gene: TRBJ2-7
V gene: TRBV10-1
CDR3 protein: CASKQPDTNYEQYF
CDR3 DNA: TGCGCCAGCAAACAACCCGACACCAACTACGAGCAGTACTTC

clone size: NA
D gene: TRBD1
J gene: TRBJ1-3
V gene: TRBV6-6
CDR3 protein: CASSSTGSGNTIYF
CDR3 DNA: TGTGCCAGCAGTTCGACAGGGTCAGGAAACACCATATATTTT

clone size: NA
D gene: NA
J gene: TRBJ1-3
V gene: TRBV7-9
CDR3 protein: CASSPRGGATGNTIYF
CDR3 DNA: TGTGCCAGCAGCCCCCGTGGAGGGGCAACGGGAAACACCATATATTTT

clone size: NA
D gene: NA
J gene: TRBJ1-2
V gene: TRBV28
CDR3 protein: CASSSDIFHTF
CDR3 DNA: TGTGCCAGCAGTTCGGACATTTTCCACACCTTC

clone size: NA
D gene: TRBD1
J gene: TRBJ1-6
V gene: TRBV28
CDR3 protein: CASSLSGQVTITLHF
CDR3 DNA: TGTGCCAGCAGTTTATCGGGACAGGTTACAATCACCCTCCACTTT

clone size: NA
D gene: TRBD1
J gene: TRBJ2-3
V gene: TRBV28
CDR3 protein: CASSGRQGEDTQYF
CDR3 DNA: TGTGCCAGCAGTGGGCGGCAGGGGGAAGATACGCAGTATTTT

clone size: NA
D gene: TRBD1
J gene: TRBJ1-2
V gene: TRBV5-8
CDR3 protein: CASSLRGQGEKVKGYTF
CDR3 DNA: TGTGCCAGCAGCCTGAGGGGCCAGGGGGAGAAGGTGAAGGGCTACACCTTC

clone size: NA
D gene: TRBD1
J gene: TRBJ2-5
V gene: TRBV10-1
CDR3 protein: CASSEGTGGVQETQYF
CDR3 DNA: TGCGCCAGCAGTGAGGGGACAGGGGGTGTCCAAGAGACCCAGTACTTC

clone size: NA
D gene: NA
J gene: TRBJ2-3
V gene: TRBV7-8
CDR3 protein: CASSLSRTDTQYF
CDR3 DNA: TGTGCCAGCAGCTTAAGCCGCACAGATACGCAGTATTTT

clone size: NA
D gene: NA
J gene: TRBJ2-3
V gene: TRBV29-1
CDR3 protein: CSVDALTDTQYF
CDR3 DNA: TGCAGCGTTGATGCGCTTACAGATACGCAGTATTTT

clone size: NA
D gene: NA
J gene: TRBJ2-5
V gene: TRBV2
CDR3 protein: CASNAGRETQYF
CDR3 DNA: TGTGCCAGCAACGCAGGGCGAGAGACCCAGTACTTC

clone size: NA
D gene: TRBD1
J gene: TRBJ2-7
V gene: TRBV15
CDR3 protein: CATRRDRSSSYEQYF
CDR3 DNA: TGTGCCACCAGGCGGGACAGGTCCAGCTCCTACGAGCAGTACTTC

clone size: NA
D gene: NA
J gene: TRBJ1-1
V gene: TRBV6-5
CDR3 protein: CASRRVGGKPEAFF
CDR3 DNA: TGTGCCAGCAGGAGGGTGGGTGGGAAACCTGAAGCTTTCTTT

clone size: NA
D gene: TRBD1
J gene: TRBJ2-6
V gene: TRBV10-3
CDR3 protein: CAISESSQGFSGANVLTF
CDR3 DNA: TGTGCCATCAGTGAGTCATCACAGGGGTTCTCTGGGGCCAACGTCCTGACTTTC

clone size: NA
D gene: NA
J gene: TRBJ1-3
V gene: TRBV30
CDR3 protein: CAWSSRGTGNTIYF
CDR3 DNA: TGTGCCTGGAGCTCCCGGGGGACTGGAAACACCATATATTTT

clone size: once
D gene: NA
J gene: TRBJ1-5
V gene: TRBV2
CDR3 protein: CASSVEAGLQPQHF
CDR3 DNA: TGTGCCAGCAGTGTGGAAGCGGGTCTGCAGCCCCAGCATTTT

clone size: few
D gene: NA
J gene: TRBJ1-2
V gene: TRBV6-6
CDR3 protein: CATRNQGSNYGYTF
CDR3 DNA: TGTGCCACCAGAAACCAGGGGTCTAACTATGGCTACACCTTC

clone size: NA
D gene: TRBD2
J gene: TRBJ2-1
V gene: TRBV6-1
CDR3 protein: CASSELPVGLAGGSSYNEQFF
CDR3 DNA: TGTGCCAGCAGTGAACTCCCGGTGGGACTAGCGGGGGGAAGCTCCTACAATGAGCAGTTCTTC

clone size: few
D gene: NA
J gene: TRBJ1-3
V gene: TRBV19
CDR3 protein: CASSMRGSTGNTIYF
CDR3 DNA: TGTGCCAGTAGTATGCGAGGGTCCACTGGAAACACCATATATTTT

clone size: NA
D gene: TRBD2
J gene: TRBJ2-1
V gene: TRBV15
CDR3 protein: CATSRAGGSSYNEQFF
CDR3 DNA: TGTGCCACCAGCAGAGCGGGGGGGAGCTCCTACAATGAGCAGTTCTTC

clone size: NA
D gene: NA
J gene: TRBJ1-3
V gene: TRBV4-1
CDR3 protein: CASSQEGQLSGNTIYF
CDR3 DNA: TGCGCCAGCAGCCAGGAAGGACAGCTCTCTGGAAACACCATATATTTT

clone size: NA
D gene: NA
J gene: TRBJ1-4
V gene: TRBV29-1
CDR3 protein: CSVFSATNEKLFF
CDR3 DNA: TGCAGCGTTTTTTCGGCAACTAATGAAAAACTGTTTTTT

clone size: few
D gene: NA
J gene: TRBJ2-5
V gene: TRBV5-1
CDR3 protein: CASSLGGNQETQYF
CDR3 DNA: TGCGCCAGCAGCTTGGGAGGGAACCAAGAGACCCAGTACTTC

clone size: NA
D gene: TRBD1
J gene: TRBJ2-1
V gene: TRBV24-1
CDR3 protein: CATSDLRLGAGGYNEKFF
CDR3 DNA: TGTGCCACCAGTGATTTGAGGTTGGGGGCAGGGGGCTACAATGAGAAGTTCTTC

clone size: NA
D gene: TRBD1
J gene: TRBJ1-4
V gene: TRBV19
CDR3 protein: CASSIVPLRTGEGEKLFF
CDR3 DNA: TGTGCCAGTAGTATAGTCCCACTGCGGACAGGGGAGGGTGAAAAACTGTTTTTT